This passage covers 12 T cell receptor beta chains from one sample sequenced in a study of beta chain features in type 1 diabetes. Of the isolated RNA, all was reverse transcribed, and so the sequenced material was expressed TCRB transcripts. Assay used: immunoSEQ multiplex PCR; TCRdb lists only in-frame clones, some missing. The table shows 500,000 to 850,000 clones, with roughly an eighth occurring only once. Findings and caveats of the study: Patients with Type 1 diabetes showed moderately but significantly shorter TCRB CDR3s in all four CD4+ subsets.

Their antigens remain unidentified. The sequenced material came from naive CD4+ T cells from blood. These receptors were collected from a man younger than 30 with type 1 diabetes.

This clone has only a few counts. The chain joins TRBV7-9 to TRBJ1-2; a possible D gene is TRBD1 (6 bases). CDR1 is SEHNR, CDR2 FQNEAQ, per germline (reference sequence). CDR3 length: 16 amino acids. Trimming removed 5 bases at V and 5 bases at J, with 21 bases between. CDR3 loop: CASSPPWGGREYGYTF. The CDR3 DNA reads TGTGCCAGCAGCCCACCATGGGGGGGCAGGGAGTATGGCTACACCTTC.

In regard to this clone: This CDR3 is also generated by other DNA sequences in the sample. The chain links TRBV30 to TRBJ2-5, with D perhaps TRBD1 or TRBD2 (6 bases each). The germline V gene has CDR1 GTSNPN and CDR2 SVGIG (reference sequence). The CDR3 consists of 12 residues. V lost 2 bases and J lost 5, with 9 bases in between. CDR3 nucleotide sequence: TGTGCCTGGAGTCCGGGGGCTGAGACCCAGTACTTC. Translation gives CAWSPGAETQYF.

The rearrangement uses TRBV7-3 and TRBJ2-5; weak D call: TRBD1 (5 bases). The germline V gene encodes CDR1 SGHTA and CDR2 FQGTGA. The V end lost 2 bases, the J end lost 5 bases, and 9 bases lay between the germline ends. The length of the CDR3 is 13 residues. CDR3 region: CASSLQGRETQYF. DNA of the CDR3: TGTGCCAGCAGCTTACAGGGTCGGGAGACCCAGTACTTC.

V and J are TRBV6-8 and TRBJ1-2; D unresolved. V was clipped by 6 bases and J by 0 bases, with 26 bases between them. CDR3 length: 19 residues. Germline CDR1 reads MNHGY; CDR2 reads SAAAGT. The CDR3 is CASSITRARGIPSNYGYTF. Here the CDR3 DNA reads TGTGCCAGCAGCATTACAAGAGCCCGGGGAATTCCTTCTAACTATGGCTACACCTTC.

The V gene is TRBV5-1, the J gene TRBJ1-1; no firm D call. The germline V gene has CDR1 SGHRS and CDR2 YFSETQ. This CDR3 comprises 14 residues. V shed 4 bases and J shed 5 bases, with 15 bases lying between them. The CDR3: CASSPDPGLTEAFF. The CDR3 DNA reads as TGCGCCAGCAGCCCGGACCCGGGGTTAACTGAAGCTTTCTTT.

J is TRBJ2-5 and V is TRBV2; 9 bases agree with TRBD2. Germline CDR1 and CDR2: SNHLY and FYNNEI. The junction had 5 bases not matched to a gene; V was cut back by 4 bases and J by 5 bases. There are 14 residues in the CDR3. The CDR3 bases are TGTGCCAGCAGTGGACTAGCGGCACTGGAGACCCAGTACTTC. It yields the protein CASSGLAALETQYF.

This chain uses TRBV30 with TRBJ1-6; D gene unclear. V lost 4 bases and J lost 0, with 10 bases in between. This CDR3 comprises 15 residues. Germline V gene sequence: CDR1 GTSNPN, CDR2 SVGIG (reference sequence). The CDR3 region is CAWNPGISYNSPLHF. In nucleotides, the CDR3 is TGTGCCTGGAACCCCGGGATCTCCTATAATTCACCCCTCCACTTT.

The CDR3 DNA reads TGTGCCAGCAGCGTATTGGGCCTTAGCAATCAGCCCCAGCATTTT. Amino acid sequence: CASSVLGLSNQPQHF. The gene calls are TRBV9 and TRBJ1-5; D unresolved. Trimming left V 1 base short and J 0 bases short, with 8 bases between. The CDR3 loop spans 15 amino acids. Germline CDR1 is SGDLS and CDR2 is YYNGEE.

The chain couples TRBV27 to TRBJ1-1; 10 bases agree with TRBD1. CDR1 MNHEY and CDR2 SMNVEV come from the germline V gene (reference sequence). J was trimmed by 5 bases and V by 8 bases; bases with no gene match: 14. The CDR3 has 16 residues. CDR3 amino acids: CASGRDRGSFWTEAFF. DNA for the CDR3: TGTGCCAGCGGACGGGACAGGGGTTCCTTCTGGACTGAAGCTTTCTTT.

V usage is TRBV7-9 and J usage is TRBJ2-3; 9 bases are shared with TRBD1. Losses at the gene ends were 5 bases for V and 4 bases for J; bases not matched to a gene: 10. Looked up from germline, CDR1 is SEHNR and CDR2 is FQNEAQ (reference sequence). This CDR3 comprises 16 residues. The CDR3 DNA follows: TGTGCCAGCAGCCTCGATGGACAGGGGTGGCCAGATACGCAGTATTTT. Protein: CASSLDGQGWPDTQYF.

Only a few counts were recorded for this clone. J is TRBJ1-5 and V is TRBV10-3; TRBD1 is a possible D gene (5 bases). V was trimmed by 6 bases and J by 2 bases, leaving 11 bases between them. Germline CDR1 and CDR2: ENHRY and SYGVKD. The CDR3 is 14 residues long. This CDR3 is CAIRSGTGNQPQHF. In nucleotides, the CDR3 is TGTGCCATCAGGTCAGGGACGGGCAATCAGCCCCAGCATTTT.

This sequence joins TRBV10-2 and TRBJ2-3; D might be TRBD2 (6 bases). Germline V gene data show CDR1 as WSHSY and CDR2 as SAAADI. V lost 7 bases and J lost 1, with 9 bases in between. This CDR3 contains 13 residues. The CDR3: CASIPGGTDTQYF. The CDR3 region has the DNA TGCGCCAGCATCCCGGGGGGCACAGATACGCAGTATTTT.